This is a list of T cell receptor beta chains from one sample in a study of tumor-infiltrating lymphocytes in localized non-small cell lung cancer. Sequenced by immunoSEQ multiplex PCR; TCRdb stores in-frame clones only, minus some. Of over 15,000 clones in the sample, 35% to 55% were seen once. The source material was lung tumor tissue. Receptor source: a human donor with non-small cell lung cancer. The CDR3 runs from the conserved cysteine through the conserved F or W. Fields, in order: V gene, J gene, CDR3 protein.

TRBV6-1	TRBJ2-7	CASRDQLGQYF
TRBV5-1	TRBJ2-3	CASSFLGGSTDTQYF
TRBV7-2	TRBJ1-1	CASSLAQGGHTEAFF
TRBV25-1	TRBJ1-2	CASSEWSGRGRYGYTF
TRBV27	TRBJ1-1	CASSSGRGPREAFF
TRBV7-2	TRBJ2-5	CASSLGDRTYLQETQYF
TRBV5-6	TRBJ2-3	CASSRYSASTDTQYF
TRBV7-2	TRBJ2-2	CASSLGGGTFTGELFF
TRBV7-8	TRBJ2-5	CASSFRLALYQETQYF
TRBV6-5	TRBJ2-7	CASSYSGQKSYEQYF
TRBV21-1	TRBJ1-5	CASSKLGSLNQPQHF
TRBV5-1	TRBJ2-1	CASSVTGESYNEQFF
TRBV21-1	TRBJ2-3	CASPREGDTDTQYF
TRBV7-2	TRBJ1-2	CASAERNYYGYTF